The 24 T cell receptor beta chains in this list originate from one sample, sequenced in a study of blood T cell repertoires in COVID-19. Sequenced by immunoSEQ multiplex PCR; TCRdb stores in-frame clones only, minus some. The sample has under 300,000 clones; about 80% are singletons. Source material: PBMCs or T cells enriched from blood (not recorded which). All receptors come from a man aged 35 to 55 who had recovered from COVID-19.

In nucleotides, the CDR3 is TGCGCCAGCAGCCAAGATGGGGGTCAGGGGGCCCGTGGCTACACCTTC. This gives the protein CASSQDGGQGARGYTF. The chain couples TRBV4-1 to TRBJ1-2; TRBD1 matches 8 bases. The germline V gene encodes CDR1 MGHRA and CDR2 YSYEKL. The CDR3 sequence is 16 residues long. Losses at the gene ends were 0 bases for V and 7 bases for J; bases not matched to a gene: 10.

The chain couples TRBV7-8 to TRBJ1-6, with 9 nucleotides matching TRBD1. J lost 7 bases, V lost 2 bases, and 3 bases had no gene match. The CDR3 spans 15 residues. The germline V gene encodes CDR1 SGHVS and CDR2 FQNEAQ. CDR3 sequence (DNA): TGTGCCAGCAGCTTACGGGACAGGGAAAATTCACCCCTCCACTTT. The encoded protein is CASSLRDRENSPLHF.

The V gene is TRBV5-4, the J gene TRBJ2-2; D may be TRBD2 (5 bases). V dropped 4 bases and J dropped 4 bases, with 14 bases sitting between them. Germline V CDR1 and CDR2: SGHNT, YYREEE (reference sequence). CDR3 size: 15 residues. The CDR3 DNA follows: TGTGCCAGCAGCCAGGACCGGGGTGTCACCGGGGAGCTGTTTTTT. Residues: CASSQDRGVTGELFF. Variable domain in full (rest from reference TRBV5-4 and TRBJ2-2): ETGVTQSPTHLIKTRGQQVTLRCSSQSGHNTVSWYQQALGQGPQFIFQYYREEENGRGNFPPRFSGLQFPNYSSELNVNALELDDSALYLCASSQDRGVTGELFFGEGSRLTVL.

The V call is TRBV3-1 (or the pseudogene TRBV3-2), the J call TRBJ1-1; no clear D. The V and J ends lost 6 bases and 10 bases respectively, with 15 bases between them. The germline V gene has CDR1 LGHDT and CDR2 YNNKEL (reference sequence). The CDR3 has 12 amino acids. CDR3 amino acids: CASRDLLGVAFF. CDR3 DNA: TGTGCCAGCAGGGATCTGTTGGGAGTAGCTTTCTTT.

This clone was observed a few times. V and J are TRBV5-1 and TRBJ2-2; TRBD2 aligns across 10 bases. Trimming removed 4 bases from V and 1 base from J; junction bases left unmatched: 7. This CDR3 has 17 residues. The germline CDR1 and CDR2 sequences are SGHRS and YFSETQ. The CDR3 DNA sequence: TGCGCCAGCAGCAGCGGGGGGGCGACAGGGAACACCGGGGAGCTGTTTTTT. This encodes CASSSGGATGNTGELFF. Full variable domain (remainder filled in from reference TRBV5-1 and TRBJ2-2): KAGVTQTPRYLIKTRGQQVTLSCSPISGHRSVSWYQQTPGQGLQFLFEYFSETQRNKGNFPGRFSGRQFSNSRSEMNVSTLELGDSALYLCASSSGGATGNTGELFFGEGSRLTVL.

In its sample, this clone was seen a few times. The genes are TRBV19 and TRBJ2-5, with TRBD1 matching 10 bases. This CDR3 has 14 residues. Germline V CDR1 and CDR2: LNHDA, SQIVND (reference sequence). The J segment lost 7 bases and the V segment lost 5 bases, leaving 7 bases of the junction unmatched. In DNA, the CDR3 is TGTGCCAGTAGTCGCGAGGGACAGGGGAGGACCCAGTACTTC. Protein: CASSREGQGRTQYF.

The chain couples TRBV9 to TRBJ2-2; D might be TRBD2 (6 bases). Trimming shortened V by 0 bases and J by 4 bases, and 13 bases separated the two germline ends. The CDR3 is 16 amino acids. CDR1 and CDR2 from the germline V gene are SGDLS and YYNGEE. The CDR3 nucleotides are TGTGCCAGCAGCGTAGAGGGGAGGAGTTTCACCGGGGAGCTGTTTTTT. It encodes CASSVEGRSFTGELFF.

This chain connects TRBV5-1 to TRBJ2-1; a weak D match, TRBD2 (6 bases). This CDR3 comprises 13 residues. The germline gives CDR1 SGHRS, CDR2 YFSETQ. Trimming shortened V by 4 bases and J by 6 bases, and 11 bases separated the two germline ends. CDR3 protein: CASSAGTSNEQFF. As DNA, the CDR3 is TGCGCCAGCAGCGCTGGGACTTCCAATGAGCAGTTCTTC.

This clone came up a few times. The CDR3 DNA reads as TGTGCCAGTAGTTTGGGGCAGGGCCCCAATCAGCCCCAGCATTTT. Translation: CASSLGQGPNQPQHF. This chain connects TRBV19 to TRBJ1-5, with a possible D match to TRBD1 (5 bases). CDR1 is LNHDA, CDR2 SQIVND, per germline (reference sequence). V was pared by 5 bases and J by 3 bases, with 14 bases between. The CDR3 runs 15 residues.

The chain joins TRBV24-1 to TRBJ2-1; 9 bases are a match to TRBD2. This CDR3 contains 12 residues. The germline V gene has CDR1 KGHDR and CDR2 SFDVKD. V was clipped by 9 bases and J by 8 bases; unmatched bases: 4. The CDR3 DNA reads as TGTGCCACCGGGGAGCGGGAGGATGAGCAGTTCTTC. Translation: CATGEREDEQFF.

The genes are TRBV7-9 and TRBJ1-2; D gene ambiguous. The CDR3 runs to 12 residues. The germline V gene has CDR1 SEHNR and CDR2 FQNEAQ (reference sequence). Trimming left V 1 base short and J 9 bases short, with 9 bases between. The DNA of the CDR3 is TGTGCCAGCAGCTTAGAGAGGGCCAGCTACACCTTC. This translates into CASSLERASYTF.

This clone was seen a single time. The chain recombines TRBV28 with TRBJ1-2, with D tentatively TRBD1 (5 bases). Per germline, CDR1 MDHEN and CDR2 SYDVKM. The CDR3 consists of 14 residues. V dropped 3 bases and J dropped 1 base, with 9 bases sitting between them. Written as DNA, the CDR3 is TGTGCCAGCAGTTTTGGCCAGGGTAACTATGGCTACACCTTC. This codes for CASSFGQGNYGYTF.

This chain uses TRBV27 with TRBJ2-2; possible D gene TRBD2, 5 bases. Germline CDR1 reads MNHEY; CDR2 reads SMNVEV (reference sequence). Trimming cost V 7 bases and J 5 bases, with 14 bases left between them. This CDR3 contains 14 residues. The CDR3, as DNA: TGTGCCAGCACCCCTCTAGGGAGAACCGGGGAGCTGTTTTTT. Translated: CASTPLGRTGELFF.

This clone was recorded once. The gene calls are TRBV2 and TRBJ1-5; 11 nucleotides agree with TRBD1. V gave up 5 bases and J gave up 5 bases; unmatched junction bases: 2. The length of the CDR3 is 14 residues. Germline V gene lookup returns CDR1 SNHLY and CDR2 FYNNEI. The CDR3 region has the DNA TGTGCCAGCAGTCGGGACAGGGGGGATCAGCCCCAGCATTTT. This translates into CASSRDRGDQPQHF.

V and J are TRBV4-3 and TRBJ2-7; tentatively, D is TRBD2 (5 bases). The CDR3 extends over 14 amino acids. V was clipped by 4 bases and J by 3 bases, with 13 bases between them. Germline lookup yields CDR1 LGHNA and CDR2 YSLEER. The CDR3 DNA reads TGCGCCAGCAGCCCTCGGACGGGGTTCTACGAGCAGTACTTC. Amino acid sequence: CASSPRTGFYEQYF.

This chain uses TRBV27 with TRBJ2-7, with D possibly TRBD1 on 6 matching bases. V gave up 2 bases and J gave up 2 bases, with 10 bases separating them. The CDR3 loop spans 14 amino acids. Germline lookup yields CDR1 MNHEY and CDR2 SMNVEV (reference sequence). DNA for the CDR3: TGTGCCAGCAGTTTACCGGACAGAACCTACGAGCAGTACTTC. Its protein product is CASSLPDRTYEQYF.

The J gene is TRBJ1-1, the V gene TRBV11-3; D not resolved. Trimming took off 1 base at V and 5 bases at J, with 8 bases between the two ends. Germline CDR1 and CDR2: SGHNT and YENEEA. The CDR3 loop spans 13 amino acids. The CDR3 DNA reads TGTGCCAGCAGCTTAGTGGCCCAAACTGAAGCTTTCTTT. Protein product: CASSLVAQTEAFF.

The chain links TRBV20-1 to TRBJ2-1; D is undetermined. Germline V lookup: CDR1 DFQATT, CDR2 SNEGSKA (reference sequence). CDR3 length: 11 amino acids. V lost 3 bases and J lost 12, with 12 bases in between. The CDR3 sequence: CSARSRLSQFF. DNA of the CDR3: TGCAGTGCTAGGTCGCGGCTATCGCAGTTCTTC.

The chain recombines TRBV5-4 with TRBJ2-2; 7 bases map to TRBD1. With V trimmed by 6 bases and J by 2 bases, 7 bases remained unmatched. The V gene's germline CDR1 is SGHNT and CDR2 YYREEE (reference sequence). The CDR3 is 15 residues long. CDR3 coding DNA: TGTGCCAGCAACCCAGGGGGACCAAACACCGGGGAGCTGTTTTTT. Residues: CASNPGGPNTGELFF.

The gene calls are TRBV28 and TRBJ2-5; TRBD1 matches at 7 bases. Germline CDR1 MDHEN, CDR2 SYDVKM. This CDR3 has 15 residues. V lost 5 bases, J lost 5 bases, and 11 bases stayed unmatched. CDR3 sequence (DNA): TGTGCCAGCAGTCCCCTCGGACAGGCGAGGGAGACCCAGTACTTC. Its protein is CASSPLGQARETQYF. Combining the CDR3 with reference TRBV28 and TRBJ2-5 gives the whole variable domain DVKVTQSSRYLVKRTGEKVFLECVQDMDHENMFWYRQDPGLGLRLIYFSYDVKMKEKGDIPEGYSVSREKKERFSLILESASTNQTSMYLCASSPLGQARETQYFGPGTRLLVL.

CDR3 amino acids: CASSSDTGGPYEQYF. The CDR3 DNA sequence: TGCGCCAGCAGTTCTGATACAGGGGGCCCCTACGAGCAGTACTTC. This chain links TRBV5-1 with TRBJ2-7; 9 bases agree with TRBD1. The V segment lost 5 bases and the J segment 2 bases; nucleotides outside the gene matches: 8. Germline loops: CDR1 SGHRS, CDR2 YFSETQ. The CDR3 has 15 residues.

This clone was detected once. The chain couples TRBV11-3 to TRBJ2-1; D is perhaps TRBD1 (6 bases). Germline V lookup: CDR1 SGHNT, CDR2 YENEEA. The CDR3 length is 15 residues. Deletions cut 4 bases from V and 1 base from J, with 11 bases between. The CDR3 protein is CASSSDRRSYNEQFF. The CDR3 nucleotides read TGTGCCAGCAGCTCCGACAGGCGTTCCTACAATGAGCAGTTCTTC.

The chain couples TRBV19 to TRBJ2-7, with D maybe TRBD1 (5 bases). Germline CDR1 is LNHDA and CDR2 is SQIVND (reference sequence). The CDR3 consists of 15 residues. V lost 1 base and J 3 bases, leaving 13 bases between the germline ends. CDR3 sequence reads: CASSIGAGPFYEQYF. The CDR3 DNA reads as TGTGCCAGTAGTATAGGGGCAGGGCCGTTCTACGAGCAGTACTTC.

The chain combines TRBV4-1 with TRBJ2-3; 9 bases match TRBD2. V dropped 3 bases and J dropped 2; count of bases not matched to a gene: 9. Germline V CDR1 and CDR2: MGHRA, YSYEKL. CDR3 length equals 17 residues. CDR3 DNA sequence: TGCGCCAGCAGCCACCGTCTGCTAGCGGGGTTCACAGATACGCAGTATTTT. Residues: CASSHRLLAGFTDTQYF.